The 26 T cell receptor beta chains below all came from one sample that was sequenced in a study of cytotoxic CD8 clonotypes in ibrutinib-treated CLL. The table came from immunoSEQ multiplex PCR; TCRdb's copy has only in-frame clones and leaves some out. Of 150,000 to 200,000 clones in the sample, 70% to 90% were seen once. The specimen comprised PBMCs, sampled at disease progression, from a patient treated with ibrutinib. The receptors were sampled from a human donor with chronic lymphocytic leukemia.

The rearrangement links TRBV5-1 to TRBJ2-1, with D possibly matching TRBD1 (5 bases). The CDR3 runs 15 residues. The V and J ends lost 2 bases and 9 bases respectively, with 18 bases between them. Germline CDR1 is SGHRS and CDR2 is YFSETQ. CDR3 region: CASSFLGQGRGEQFF. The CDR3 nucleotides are TGCGCCAGCAGCTTTTTGGGGCAGGGAAGAGGTGAGCAGTTCTTC.

CDR3 sequence reads: CASLRDTSNYGYTF. The CDR3 DNA follows: TGTGCCAGCCTCAGGGACACCTCTAACTATGGCTACACCTTC. This chain uses TRBV7-2 with TRBJ1-2; D is perhaps TRBD1 (6 bases). Germline V gene data show CDR1 as SGHTA and CDR2 as FQGNSA. The CDR3 contains 14 residues. Trimming removed 8 bases from V and 0 bases from J, with 13 bases in between.

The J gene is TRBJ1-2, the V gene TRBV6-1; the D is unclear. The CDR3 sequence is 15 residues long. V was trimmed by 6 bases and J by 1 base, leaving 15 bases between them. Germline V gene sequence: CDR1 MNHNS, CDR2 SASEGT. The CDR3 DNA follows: TGTGCCAGCAGCCTATGGGAGGGAGGTAACTATGGCTACACCTTC. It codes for CASSLWEGGNYGYTF.

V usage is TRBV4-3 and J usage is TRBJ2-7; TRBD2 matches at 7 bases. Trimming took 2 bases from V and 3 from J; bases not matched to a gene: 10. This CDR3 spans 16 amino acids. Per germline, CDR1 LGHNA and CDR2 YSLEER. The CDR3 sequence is CASSQSSGKAGYEQYF. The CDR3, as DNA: TGCGCCAGCAGCCAATCAAGCGGGAAAGCGGGCTACGAGCAGTACTTC.

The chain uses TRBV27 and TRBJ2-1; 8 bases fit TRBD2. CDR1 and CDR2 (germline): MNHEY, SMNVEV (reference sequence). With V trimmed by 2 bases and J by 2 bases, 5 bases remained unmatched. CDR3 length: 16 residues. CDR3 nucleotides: TGTGCCAGCAGTTTAAAGGGACTAGTCCCCTACAATGAGCAGTTCTTC. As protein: CASSLKGLVPYNEQFF.

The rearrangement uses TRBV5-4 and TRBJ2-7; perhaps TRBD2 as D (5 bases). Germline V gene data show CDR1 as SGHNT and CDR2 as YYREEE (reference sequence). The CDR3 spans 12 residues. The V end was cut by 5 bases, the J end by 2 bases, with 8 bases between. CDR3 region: CASSGGTYEQYF. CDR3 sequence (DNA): TGTGCCAGCAGTGGAGGAACCTACGAGCAGTACTTC. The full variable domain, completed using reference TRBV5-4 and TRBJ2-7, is ETGVTQSPTHLIKTRGQQVTLRCSSQSGHNTVSWYQQALGQGPQFIFQYYREEENGRGNFPPRFSGLQFPNYSSELNVNALELDDSALYLCASSGGTYEQYFGPGTRLTVT.

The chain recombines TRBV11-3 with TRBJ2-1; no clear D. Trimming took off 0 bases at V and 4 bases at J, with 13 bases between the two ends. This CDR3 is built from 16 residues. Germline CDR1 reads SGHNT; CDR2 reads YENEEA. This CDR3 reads CASSLDAVGLYNEQFF. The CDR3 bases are TGTGCCAGCAGCTTAGATGCAGTGGGCTTATACAATGAGCAGTTCTTC.

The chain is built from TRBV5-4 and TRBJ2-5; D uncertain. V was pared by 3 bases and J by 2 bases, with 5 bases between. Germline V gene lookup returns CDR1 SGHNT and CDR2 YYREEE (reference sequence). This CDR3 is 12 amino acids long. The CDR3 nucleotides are TGTGCCAGCAGCTCCCTGCAAGAGACCCAGTACTTC. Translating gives CASSSLQETQYF.

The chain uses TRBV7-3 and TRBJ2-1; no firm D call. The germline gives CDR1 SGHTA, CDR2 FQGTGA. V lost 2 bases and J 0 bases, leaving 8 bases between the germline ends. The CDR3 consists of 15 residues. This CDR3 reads CASSLDPSSYNEQFF. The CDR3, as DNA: TGTGCCAGCAGCTTAGACCCGAGCTCCTACAATGAGCAGTTCTTC.

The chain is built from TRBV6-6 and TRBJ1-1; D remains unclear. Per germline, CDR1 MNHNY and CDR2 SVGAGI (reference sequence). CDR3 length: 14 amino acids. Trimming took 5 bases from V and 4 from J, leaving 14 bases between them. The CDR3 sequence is CASSDGRVFTEAFF. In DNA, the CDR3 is TGTGCCAGCAGTGACGGACGGGTTTTCACTGAAGCTTTCTTT.

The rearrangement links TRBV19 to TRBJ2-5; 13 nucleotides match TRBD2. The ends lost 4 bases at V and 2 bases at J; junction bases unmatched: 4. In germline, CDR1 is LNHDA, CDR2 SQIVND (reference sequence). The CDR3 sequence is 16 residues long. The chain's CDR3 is CASSKGLAGPQETQYF. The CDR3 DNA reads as TGTGCCAGTAGTAAGGGACTAGCGGGGCCACAAGAGACCCAGTACTTC.

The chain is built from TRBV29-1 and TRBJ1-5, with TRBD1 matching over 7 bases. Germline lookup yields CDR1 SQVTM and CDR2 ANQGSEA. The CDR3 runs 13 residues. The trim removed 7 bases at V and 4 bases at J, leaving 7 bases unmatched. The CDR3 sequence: CSARTGGNQPQHF. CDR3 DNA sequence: TGCAGCGCTCGGACAGGTGGGAATCAGCCCCAGCATTTT.

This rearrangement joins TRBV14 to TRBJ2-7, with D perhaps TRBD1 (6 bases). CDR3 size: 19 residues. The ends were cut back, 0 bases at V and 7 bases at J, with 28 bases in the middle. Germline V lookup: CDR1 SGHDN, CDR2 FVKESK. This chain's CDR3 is CASSQDSPVWTAKIEEQYF. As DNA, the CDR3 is TGTGCCAGCAGCCAAGATTCCCCCGTTTGGACAGCGAAGATAGAAGAGCAGTACTTC.

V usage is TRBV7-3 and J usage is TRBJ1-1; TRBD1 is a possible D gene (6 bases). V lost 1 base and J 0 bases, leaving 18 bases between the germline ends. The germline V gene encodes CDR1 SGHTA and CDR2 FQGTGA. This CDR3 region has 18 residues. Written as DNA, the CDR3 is TGTGCCAGCAGCTTAATAGGACAGATCAATACCATGAACACTGAAGCTTTCTTT. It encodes CASSLIGQINTMNTEAFF.

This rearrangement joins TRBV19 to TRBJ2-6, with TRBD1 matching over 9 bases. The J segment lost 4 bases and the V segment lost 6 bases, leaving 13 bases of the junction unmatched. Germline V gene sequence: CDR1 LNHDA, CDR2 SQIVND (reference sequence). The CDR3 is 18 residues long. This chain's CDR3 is CASSPPGQGTYGANVLTF. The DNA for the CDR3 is TGTGCCAGTAGCCCTCCGGGACAGGGTACGTACGGGGCCAACGTCCTGACTTTC. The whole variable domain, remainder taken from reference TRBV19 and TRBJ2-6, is DGGITQSPKYLFRKEGQNVTLSCEQNLNHDAMYWYRQDPGQGLRLIYYSQIVNDFQKGDIAEGYSVSREKKESFPLTVTSAQKNPTAFYLCASSPPGQGTYGANVLTFGAGSRLTVL.

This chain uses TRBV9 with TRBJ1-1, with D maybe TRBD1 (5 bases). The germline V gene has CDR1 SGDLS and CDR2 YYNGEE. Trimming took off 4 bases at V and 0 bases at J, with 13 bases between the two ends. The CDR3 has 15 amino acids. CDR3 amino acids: CASSPQDTLNTEAFF. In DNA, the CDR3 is TGTGCCAGCAGCCCCCAGGACACTTTGAACACTGAAGCTTTCTTT.

The CDR3 coding sequence is TGTGCCAGCCAACGGGACAGGGCCGAATATGGCTACACCTTC. Translated, it gives CASQRDRAEYGYTF. V is TRBV6-5 and J is TRBJ1-2, with 9 nucleotides matching TRBD1. The CDR3 loop spans 14 amino acids. Germline lookup yields CDR1 MNHEY and CDR2 SVGAGI. After removal of 8 bases from V and 5 bases from J, the junction contained 9 bases not matched to a gene.

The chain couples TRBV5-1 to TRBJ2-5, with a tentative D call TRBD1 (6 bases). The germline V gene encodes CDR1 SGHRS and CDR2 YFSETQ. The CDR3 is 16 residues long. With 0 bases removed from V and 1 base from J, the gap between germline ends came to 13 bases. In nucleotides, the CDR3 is TGCGCCAGCAGCTTGGCCATGGGGGCCGCCCAAGAGACCCAGTACTTC. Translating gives CASSLAMGAAQETQYF.

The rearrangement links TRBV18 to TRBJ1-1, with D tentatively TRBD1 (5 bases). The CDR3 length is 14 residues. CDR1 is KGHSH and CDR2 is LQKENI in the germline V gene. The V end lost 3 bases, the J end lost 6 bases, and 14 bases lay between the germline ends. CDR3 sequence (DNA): TGTGCCAGCTCACCTATCGGACACGGCGCTGAAGCTTTCTTT. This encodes CASSPIGHGAEAFF.

CDR3 protein: CASSLGNNEQFF. CDR3 bases: TGTGCCAGCAGCCTCGGAAACAATGAGCAGTTCTTC. The gene calls are TRBV27 and TRBJ2-1; no definite D call. Deletions cut 6 bases from V and 5 bases from J, with 8 bases between. Germline-derived CDR1 and CDR2 are MNHEY and SMNVEV (reference sequence). The CDR3 contains 12 residues.

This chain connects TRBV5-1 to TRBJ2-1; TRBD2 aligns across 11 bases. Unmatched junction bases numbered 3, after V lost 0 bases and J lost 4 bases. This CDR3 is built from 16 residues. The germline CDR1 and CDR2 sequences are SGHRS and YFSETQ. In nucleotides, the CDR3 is TGCGCCAGCAGCTTGGCTCTAGCGGGGGGATACAATGAGCAGTTCTTC. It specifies CASSLALAGGYNEQFF.

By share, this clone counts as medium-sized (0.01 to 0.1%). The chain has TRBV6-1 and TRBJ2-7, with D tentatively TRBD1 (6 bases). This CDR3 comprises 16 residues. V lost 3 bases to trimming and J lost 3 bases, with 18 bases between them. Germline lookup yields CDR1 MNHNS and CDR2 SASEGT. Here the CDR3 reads CASSDVGATWDYEQYF. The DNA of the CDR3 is TGTGCCAGCAGTGACGTGGGGGCCACGTGGGACTACGAGCAGTACTTC.

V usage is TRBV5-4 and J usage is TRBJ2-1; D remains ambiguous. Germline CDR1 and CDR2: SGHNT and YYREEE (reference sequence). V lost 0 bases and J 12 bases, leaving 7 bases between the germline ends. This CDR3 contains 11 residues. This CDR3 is CASSLGKGQFF. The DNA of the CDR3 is TGTGCCAGCAGCTTGGGCAAAGGGCAGTTCTTC.

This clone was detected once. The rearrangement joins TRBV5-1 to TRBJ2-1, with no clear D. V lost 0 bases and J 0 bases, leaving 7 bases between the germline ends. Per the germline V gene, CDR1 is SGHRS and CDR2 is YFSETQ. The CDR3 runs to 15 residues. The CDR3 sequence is CASSLVQHSYNEQFF. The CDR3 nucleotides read TGCGCCAGCAGCTTGGTACAGCACTCCTACAATGAGCAGTTCTTC.

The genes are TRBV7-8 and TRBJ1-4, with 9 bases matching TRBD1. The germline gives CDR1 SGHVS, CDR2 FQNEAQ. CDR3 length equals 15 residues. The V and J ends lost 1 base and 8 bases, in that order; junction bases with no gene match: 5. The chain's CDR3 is CASSLGTGVLEKLFF. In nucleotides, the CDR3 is TGTGCCAGCAGCTTAGGGACAGGGGTTTTAGAAAAACTGTTTTTT. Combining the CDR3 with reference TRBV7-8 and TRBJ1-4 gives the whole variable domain GAGVSQSPRYKVAKRGQDVALRCDPISGHVSLFWYQQALGQGPEFLTYFQNEAQLDKSGLPSDRFFAERPEGSVSTLKIQRTQQEDSAVYLCASSLGTGVLEKLFFGSGTQLSVL.

The CDR3 coding sequence is TGTGCCATCAACAGGGAACAGGGTCAAGCGAACACCGGGGAGCTGTTTTTT. Protein sequence: CAINREQGQANTGELFF. The chain carries TRBV10-3 and TRBJ2-2; a possible D gene is TRBD1 (6 bases). The germline CDR1 and CDR2 sequences are ENHRY and SYGVKD. Trimming pared 7 bases from V and 0 bases from J, leaving 18 bases between. The CDR3 is made up of 17 amino acids.